These 3 T cell receptor beta chains were all obtained from the same sample, sequenced in a study of blood T cell repertoires in COVID-19 (dated by TCRdb to 2020 to 2021). The library was produced with the immunoSEQ multiplex PCR assay. TCRdb retrieved this table from immuneACCESS and kept in-frame rearrangements only. Not all clones are present; in checked studies, unresolved V genes account for under half, and no reason is known for the remainder. A total of roughly 250,000 clones appear in this sample, nearly 85% of them only once. The ten largest clones take up over 4.5% of the sample. Sequenced sample: peripheral blood. The source of these receptors is a human donor in a cohort sampled during active COVID-19.

Only one count was recorded for this clone. V is TRBV15 and J is TRBJ2-1; 12 nucleotides line up with TRBD2. The CDR3 is made up of 16 amino acids. J lost 9 bases, V lost 5 bases, and 11 bases had no gene match. CDR1 is LNHNV, CDR2 YYDKDF, per germline (reference sequence). The CDR3, as DNA: TGTGCCACCAGCGGAGGCGGACTAGCGGGGAGCGGTGAGCAGTTCTTC. Protein product: CATSGGGLAGSGEQFF.

V gene TRBV10-3 combines with J gene TRBJ2-2; D remains ambiguous. CDR1 ENHRY and CDR2 SYGVKD come from the germline V gene. V gave up 2 bases and J gave up 6 bases, with 7 bases separating them. The CDR3 runs to 13 residues. CDR3 DNA sequence: TGTGCCATCAGTGAGGGGCATGCCGGGGAGCTGTTTTTT. Encoded protein: CAISEGHAGELFF.

This clone appeared a single time. The chain links TRBV30 to TRBJ1-4; D may be TRBD1 (5 bases). The length of the CDR3 is 14 residues. Trimming left V 7 bases short and J 4 bases short, with 16 bases between. Germline V gene lookup returns CDR1 GTSNPN and CDR2 SVGIG (reference sequence). For the CDR3, the DNA is TGTGCCTCGGGTGGCGGGGGTAGTAATGAAAAACTGTTTTTT. Translating it yields CASGGGGSNEKLFF.